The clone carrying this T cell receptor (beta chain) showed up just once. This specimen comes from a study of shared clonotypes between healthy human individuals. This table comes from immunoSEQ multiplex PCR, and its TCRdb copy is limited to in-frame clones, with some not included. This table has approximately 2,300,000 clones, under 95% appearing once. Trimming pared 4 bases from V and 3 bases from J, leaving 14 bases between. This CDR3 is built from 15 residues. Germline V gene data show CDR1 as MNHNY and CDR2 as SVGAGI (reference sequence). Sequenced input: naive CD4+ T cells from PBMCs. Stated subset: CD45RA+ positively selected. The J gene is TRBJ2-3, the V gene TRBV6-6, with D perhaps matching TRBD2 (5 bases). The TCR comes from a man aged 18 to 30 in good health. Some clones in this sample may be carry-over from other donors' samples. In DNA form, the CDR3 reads TGTGCCAGCAGTTCTAGACTAACCCAGACAGATACGCAGTATTTT. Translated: CASSSRLTQTDTQYF.